This T cell receptor (beta chain) was identified in a study of blood T cell repertoires in COVID-19. This clone turned up a few times. Here immunoSEQ multiplex PCR was the method, and the copy in TCRdb shows in-frame clones only, minus some. The profile covers over 65,000 clones, with over 70% appearing a single time and more than 10% taken by the ten largest. Sequencing was carried out using peripheral blood. This TCR came from a woman aged 35 to 49 with active or convalescent COVID-19.

The CDR3: CASSLQGDPGNTIYF. The CDR3 region has the DNA TGTGCCAGCAGTCTACAGGGGGACCCTGGAAACACCATATATTTT. The rearrangement uses TRBV27 and TRBJ1-3; TRBD1 aligns across 8 bases. Trimming took 5 bases from V and 2 from J; bases not matched to a gene: 5. The CDR3 contains 15 residues. Germline-derived CDR1 and CDR2 are MNHEY and SMNVEV (reference sequence).